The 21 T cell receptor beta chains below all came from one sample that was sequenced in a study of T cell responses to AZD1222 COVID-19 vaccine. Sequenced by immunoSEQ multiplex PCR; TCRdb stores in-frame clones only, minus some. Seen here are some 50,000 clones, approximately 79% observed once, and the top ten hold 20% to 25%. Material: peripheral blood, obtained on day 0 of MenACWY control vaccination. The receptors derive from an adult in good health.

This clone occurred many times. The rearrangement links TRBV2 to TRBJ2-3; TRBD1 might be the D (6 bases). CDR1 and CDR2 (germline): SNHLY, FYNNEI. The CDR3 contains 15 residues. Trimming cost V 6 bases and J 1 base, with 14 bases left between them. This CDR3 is CASSPQGLGTDTQYF. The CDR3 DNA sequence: TGTGCCAGCAGCCCGCAGGGGTTGGGCACAGATACGCAGTATTTT.

The CDR3 loop reads CASSSGTPNYGYTF. The CDR3 DNA is TGTGCCAGCAGTTCCGGGACACCCAACTATGGCTACACCTTC. The chain carries TRBV5-6 and TRBJ1-2, with a weak D call TRBD1 (6 bases). CDR1 is SGHDT, CDR2 YYEEEE, per germline. The CDR3 runs 14 residues. V lost 5 bases and J lost 2, with 13 bases in between.

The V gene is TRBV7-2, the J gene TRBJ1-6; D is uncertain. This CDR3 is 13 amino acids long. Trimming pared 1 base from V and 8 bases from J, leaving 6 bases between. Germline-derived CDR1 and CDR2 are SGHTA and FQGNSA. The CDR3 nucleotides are TGTGCCAGCAGCTTAGTTCAGTATTCACCCCTCCACTTT. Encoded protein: CASSLVQYSPLHF.

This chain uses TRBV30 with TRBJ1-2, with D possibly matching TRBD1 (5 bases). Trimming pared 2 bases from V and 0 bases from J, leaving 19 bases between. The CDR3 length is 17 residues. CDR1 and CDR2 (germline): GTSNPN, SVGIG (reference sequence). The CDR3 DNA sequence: TGTGCCTGGAGTACTTTATTGGGGACGGAAACTAACTATGGCTACACCTTC. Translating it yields CAWSTLLGTETNYGYTF.

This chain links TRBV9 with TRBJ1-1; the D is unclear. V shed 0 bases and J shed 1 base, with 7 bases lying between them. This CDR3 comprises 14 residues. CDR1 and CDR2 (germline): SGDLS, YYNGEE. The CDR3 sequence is CASSVAPGNTEAFF. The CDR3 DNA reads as TGTGCCAGCAGCGTAGCCCCGGGGAACACTGAAGCTTTCTTT.

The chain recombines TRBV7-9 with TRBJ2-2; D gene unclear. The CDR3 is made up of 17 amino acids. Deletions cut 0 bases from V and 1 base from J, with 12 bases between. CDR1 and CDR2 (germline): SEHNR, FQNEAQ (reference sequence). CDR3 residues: CASSLALTGGNTGELFF. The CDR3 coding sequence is TGTGCCAGCAGCTTAGCGCTAACCGGCGGGAACACCGGGGAGCTGTTTTTT.

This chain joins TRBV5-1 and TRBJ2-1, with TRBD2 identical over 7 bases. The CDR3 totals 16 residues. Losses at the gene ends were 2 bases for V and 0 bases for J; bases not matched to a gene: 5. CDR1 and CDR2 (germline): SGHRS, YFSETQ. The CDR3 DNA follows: TGCGCCAGCAGCTTCCGAGCGGGGAGCTCCTACAATGAGCAGTTCTTC. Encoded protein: CASSFRAGSSYNEQFF.

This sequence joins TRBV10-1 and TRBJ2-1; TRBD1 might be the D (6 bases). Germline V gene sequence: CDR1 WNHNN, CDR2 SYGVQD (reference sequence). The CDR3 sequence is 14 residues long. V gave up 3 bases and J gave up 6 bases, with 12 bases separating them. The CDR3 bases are TGCGCCAGCAGTGACAGGGGAATGCTCAATGAGCAGTTCTTC. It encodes CASSDRGMLNEQFF.

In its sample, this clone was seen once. CDR3 amino acids: CASSPGLAGMYEQFF. Here the CDR3 DNA reads TGTGCCAGCAGCCCTGGACTAGCGGGAATGTATGAGCAGTTCTTC. J is TRBJ2-1 and V is TRBV7-7; 12 nucleotides line up with TRBD2. Germline assignment: CDR1 SSHAT and CDR2 FNYEAQ (reference sequence). V lost 5 bases to trimming and J lost 8 bases; unmatched junction nucleotides: 7. The CDR3 has 15 amino acids.

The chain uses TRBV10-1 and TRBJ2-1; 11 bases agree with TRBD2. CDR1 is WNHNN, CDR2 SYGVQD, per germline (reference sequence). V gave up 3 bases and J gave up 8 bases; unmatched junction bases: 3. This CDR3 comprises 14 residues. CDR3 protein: CASSDLAGGHEQFF. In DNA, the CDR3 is TGCGCCAGCAGTGATCTAGCGGGAGGTCATGAGCAGTTCTTC.

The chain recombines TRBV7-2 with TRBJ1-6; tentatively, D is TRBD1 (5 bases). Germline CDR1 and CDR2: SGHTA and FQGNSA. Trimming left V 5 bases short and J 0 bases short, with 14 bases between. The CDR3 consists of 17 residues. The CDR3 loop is CASSPVWGSSYNSPLHF. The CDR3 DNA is TGTGCCAGCAGCCCCGTTTGGGGGAGCTCCTATAATTCACCCCTCCACTTT.

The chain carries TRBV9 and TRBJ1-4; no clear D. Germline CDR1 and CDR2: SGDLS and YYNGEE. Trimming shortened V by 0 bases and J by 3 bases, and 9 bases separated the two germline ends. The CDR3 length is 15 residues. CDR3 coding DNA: TGTGCCAGCAGCGTAGAAGACACTTCTAATGAAAAACTGTTTTTT. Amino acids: CASSVEDTSNEKLFF.

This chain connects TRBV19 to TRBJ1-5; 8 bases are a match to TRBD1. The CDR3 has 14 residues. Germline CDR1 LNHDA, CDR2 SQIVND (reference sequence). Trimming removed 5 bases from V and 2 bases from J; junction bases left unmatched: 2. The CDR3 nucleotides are TGTGCCAGTAGTGACAGGGGTGGCAATCAGCCCCAGCATTTT. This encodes CASSDRGGNQPQHF.

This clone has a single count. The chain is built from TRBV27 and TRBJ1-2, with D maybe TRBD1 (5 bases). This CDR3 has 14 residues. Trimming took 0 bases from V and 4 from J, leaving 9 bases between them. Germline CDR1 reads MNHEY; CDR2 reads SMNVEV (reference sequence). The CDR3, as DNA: TGTGCCAGCAGTTTATCACGGGGGGTCTATGGCTACACCTTC. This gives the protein CASSLSRGVYGYTF.

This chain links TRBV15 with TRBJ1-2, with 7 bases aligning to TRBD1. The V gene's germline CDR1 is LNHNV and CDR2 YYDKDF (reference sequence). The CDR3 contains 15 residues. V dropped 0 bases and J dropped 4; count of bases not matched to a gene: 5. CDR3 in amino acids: CATSREGGVGYGYTF. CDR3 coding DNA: TGTGCCACCAGCAGAGAAGGGGGCGTCGGCTATGGCTACACCTTC.

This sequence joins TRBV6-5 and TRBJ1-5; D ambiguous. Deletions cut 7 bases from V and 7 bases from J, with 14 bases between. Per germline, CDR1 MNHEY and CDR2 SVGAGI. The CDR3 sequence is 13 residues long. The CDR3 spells CASTLDPSQPQHF. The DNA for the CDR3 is TGTGCCAGCACCCTCGACCCTAGCCAGCCCCAGCATTTT.

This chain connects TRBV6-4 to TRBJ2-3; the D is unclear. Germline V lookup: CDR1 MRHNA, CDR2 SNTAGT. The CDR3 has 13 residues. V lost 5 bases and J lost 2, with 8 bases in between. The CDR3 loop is CASSPSLTDTQYF. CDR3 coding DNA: TGTGCCAGCAGTCCTTCCCTCACAGATACGCAGTATTTT.

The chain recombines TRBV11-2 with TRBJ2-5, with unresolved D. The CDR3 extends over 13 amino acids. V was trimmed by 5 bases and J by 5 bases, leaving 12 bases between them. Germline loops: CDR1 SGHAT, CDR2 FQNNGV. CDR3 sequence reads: CASSLQYGETQYF. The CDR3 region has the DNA TGTGCCAGCAGCCTCCAGTACGGTGAGACCCAGTACTTC.

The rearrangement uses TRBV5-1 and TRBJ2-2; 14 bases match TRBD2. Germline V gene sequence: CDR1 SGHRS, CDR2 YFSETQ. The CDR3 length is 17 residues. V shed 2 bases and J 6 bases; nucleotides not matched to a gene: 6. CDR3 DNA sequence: TGCGCCAGCAGCTTTGGACTAGCGGGAGGAGACTCCGGGGAGCTGTTTTTT. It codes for CASSFGLAGGDSGELFF.

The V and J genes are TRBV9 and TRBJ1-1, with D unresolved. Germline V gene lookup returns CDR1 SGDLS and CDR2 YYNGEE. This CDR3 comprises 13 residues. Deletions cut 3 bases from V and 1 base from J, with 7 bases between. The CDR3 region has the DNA TGTGCCAGCAGCGGCGGACGGAACACTGAAGCTTTCTTT. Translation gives CASSGGRNTEAFF.

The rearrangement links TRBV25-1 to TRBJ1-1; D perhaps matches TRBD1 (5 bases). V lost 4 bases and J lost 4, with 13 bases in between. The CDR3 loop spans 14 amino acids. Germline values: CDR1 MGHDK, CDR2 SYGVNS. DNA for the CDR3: TGTGCCAGCAGTGCCGTGGGCAGGGTCACTGAAGCTTTCTTT. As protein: CASSAVGRVTEAFF.